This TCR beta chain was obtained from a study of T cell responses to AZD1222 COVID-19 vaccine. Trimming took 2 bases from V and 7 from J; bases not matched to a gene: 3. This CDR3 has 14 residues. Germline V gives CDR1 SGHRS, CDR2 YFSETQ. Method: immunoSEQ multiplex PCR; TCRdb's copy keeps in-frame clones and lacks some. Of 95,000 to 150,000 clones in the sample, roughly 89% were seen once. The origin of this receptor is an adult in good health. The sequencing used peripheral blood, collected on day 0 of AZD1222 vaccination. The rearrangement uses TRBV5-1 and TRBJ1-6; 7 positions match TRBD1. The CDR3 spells CASSFTGENSPLHF. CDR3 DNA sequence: TGCGCCAGCAGCTTCACAGGGGAAAATTCACCCCTCCACTTT. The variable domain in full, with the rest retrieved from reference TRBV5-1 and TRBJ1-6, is KAGVTQTPRYLIKTRGQQVTLSCSPISGHRSVSWYQQTPGQGLQFLFEYFSETQRNKGNFPGRFSGRQFSNSRSEMNVSTLELGDSALYLCASSFTGENSPLHFGNGTRLTVT.